This T cell receptor (beta chain) was recovered during a study of shared clonotypes between healthy human individuals. At the level of the study: The composition of the donors was a couple of women and a few men aged 18 to 49.

This clone was counted only a few times. Its antigen is not identified. The CDR3 spans 17 residues. CDR1 and CDR2 (germline): SEHNR, FQNEAQ (reference sequence). J gave up 4 bases and V 4 bases, and 12 bases lay outside the gene matches. Study-wide findings and caveats: A handful of donors held roughly 5% of naive CD4 clonotypes in common. The four-donor shared clonotypes exceeded non-shared clonotypes in generation probability, with non-shared ones scoring lower.

The assay was immunoSEQ multiplex PCR, and TCRdb's table has in-frame clones only and misses some. The sample has approximately 1,000,000 clones, 60% to 80% seen once. The investigators split CD4+ cells into a CD45RA+ naive subset and a CD45RA-negative memory subset. The chain employs TRBV7-9 and TRBJ2-7, with 11 bases fitting TRBD1. This receptor was taken from a man aged 18 to 35 in good health. Some clones in this sample may be carry-over from other donors' samples. Sequencing input: memory CD4+ T cells from PBMCs. Noted subset: CD45RA-negative fraction. As DNA, the CDR3 is TGTGCCAGCAGCTCGACACTCCTCCGGGACAGGGGGTACGAGCAGTACTTC. Its protein product is CASSSTLLRDRGYEQYF.